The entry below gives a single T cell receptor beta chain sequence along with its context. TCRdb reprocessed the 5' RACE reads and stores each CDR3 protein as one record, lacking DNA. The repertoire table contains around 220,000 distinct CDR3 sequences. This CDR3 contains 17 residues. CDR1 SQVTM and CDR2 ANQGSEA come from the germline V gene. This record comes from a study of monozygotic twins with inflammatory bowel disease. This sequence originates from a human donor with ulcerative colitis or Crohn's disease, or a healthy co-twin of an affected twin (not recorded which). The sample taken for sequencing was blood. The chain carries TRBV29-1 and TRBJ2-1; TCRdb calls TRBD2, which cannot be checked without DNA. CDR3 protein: CSVEGEDTESSYNEQFF.